The rows below give T cell receptor beta chains drawn from one sample of a study of vaccination effects on CD4 cells after COVID-19. Their cognate antigens are unknown. Measured with immunoSEQ multiplex PCR; TCRdb has only the in-frame clones, and not every one. The sample has roughly 24,000 clones; 70% to 80% are singletons. Here the sequenced sample was CD4+ T cells from PBMCs cultured with SARS-CoV-2 spike peptides, taken before COVID-19 vaccination. These receptors came from a human donor who had a prior SARS-CoV-2 infection. Each CDR3 is given with its conserved first and last residue. Fields, in order: J gene, D gene, V gene, CDR3 length, clone size, CDR3 DNA, CDR3 protein. A D gene is named only where the DNA matches it firmly. Only some rows state a clone size, as once, few, many or a class for expanded clones.

j_gene: TRBJ1-4; d_gene: -; v_gene: TRBV6-5; len: 15; abundance: few; CDR3nt: TGTGCCAGCAGTCGCGCGGGGGCAACTAATGAAAAACTGTTTTTT; CDR3aa: CASSRAGATNEKLFF
j_gene: TRBJ2-2; d_gene: TRBD2; v_gene: TRBV4-2; len: 16; abundance: -; CDR3nt: TGTGCCAGCAGCCTAGCACTAGCGGGGAACACCGGGGAGCTGTTTTTT; CDR3aa: CASSLALAGNTGELFF
j_gene: TRBJ1-4; d_gene: TRBD1; v_gene: TRBV19; len: 19; abundance: -; CDR3nt: TGTGCCAGTAGTGCGTATGGACAGGGGATCTCCGGTCCTACTGAAAAACTGTTTTTT; CDR3aa: CASSAYGQGISGPTEKLFF
j_gene: TRBJ2-7; d_gene: TRBD2; v_gene: TRBV7-4; len: 15; abundance: once; CDR3nt: TGTGCCAGCAGCTTATGGGGGGGGTGCTCCTACGAGCAGTACTTC; CDR3aa: CASSLWGGCSYEQYF
j_gene: TRBJ1-3; d_gene: TRBD1; v_gene: TRBV9; len: 17; abundance: -; CDR3nt: TGTGCCAGCAGCGACCGCGGGACAGGAGACTCTGGAAACACCATATATTTT; CDR3aa: CASSDRGTGDSGNTIYF
j_gene: TRBJ2-1; d_gene: TRBD1; v_gene: TRBV18; len: 15; abundance: -; CDR3nt: TGTGCCAGCTCACACGGGACAGGGGAGGGCAATGAGCAGTTCTTC; CDR3aa: CASSHGTGEGNEQFF
j_gene: TRBJ2-1; d_gene: -; v_gene: TRBV7-9; len: 15; abundance: -; CDR3nt: TGTGCCAGCAGCTTAGCTGCACCGGGGTACAATGAGCAGTTCTTC; CDR3aa: CASSLAAPGYNEQFF
j_gene: TRBJ2-7; d_gene: -; v_gene: TRBV19; len: 13; abundance: few; CDR3nt: TGTGCCAGTAGTATCGAGGGTGGATACGAGCAGTACTTC; CDR3aa: CASSIEGGYEQYF
j_gene: TRBJ2-2; d_gene: -; v_gene: TRBV7-3; len: 13; abundance: -; CDR3nt: TGTGCCAGCAGCTACCAGCACACCGGGGAGCTGTTTTTT; CDR3aa: CASSYQHTGELFF
j_gene: TRBJ2-7; d_gene: -; v_gene: TRBV30; len: 13; abundance: many; CDR3nt: TGTGCCTGGACCCGGGCCAGAACCTACGAGCAGTACTTC; CDR3aa: CAWTRARTYEQYF
j_gene: TRBJ1-5; d_gene: TRBD1; v_gene: TRBV7-8; len: 16; abundance: -; CDR3nt: TGTGCCAGCAGCCACCGTGGGGACAGGGGCTTTCAGCCCCAGCATTTT; CDR3aa: CASSHRGDRGFQPQHF
j_gene: TRBJ1-1; d_gene: -; v_gene: TRBV9; len: 13; abundance: -; CDR3nt: TGTGCCAGCAGCGTAGTCCCGAACACTGAAGCTTTCTTT; CDR3aa: CASSVVPNTEAFF
j_gene: TRBJ1-4; d_gene: -; v_gene: TRBV4-3; len: 16; abundance: -; CDR3nt: TGCGCCAGCAGCCAAGTTTTGGGGTTAGGAGATGAAAAACTGTTTTTT; CDR3aa: CASSQVLGLGDEKLFF
j_gene: TRBJ2-5; d_gene: -; v_gene: TRBV6-6; len: 15; abundance: -; CDR3nt: TGTGCCAGCAGTTACTCACTAGTTGTGGGGGAGACCCAGTACTTC; CDR3aa: CASSYSLVVGETQYF
j_gene: TRBJ1-5; d_gene: -; v_gene: TRBV12-3/TRBV12-4; len: 13; abundance: -; CDR3nt: TGTGCCAGCAGTTTCGACACGAATCAGCCCCAGCATTTT; CDR3aa: CASSFDTNQPQHF
j_gene: TRBJ1-2; d_gene: -; v_gene: TRBV23-1; len: 13; abundance: -; CDR3nt: TGCGCCAGCAGTCGGCCAGTCCTCCATGGCTACACCTTC; CDR3aa: CASSRPVLHGYTF
j_gene: TRBJ1-1; d_gene: -; v_gene: TRBV30; len: 15; abundance: -; CDR3nt: TGTGCCTGGAGTGTGGTTCCATCTTCGGTTACTGAAGCTTTCTTT; CDR3aa: CAWSVVPSSVTEAFF
j_gene: TRBJ1-6; d_gene: TRBD1; v_gene: TRBV6-4; len: 15; abundance: -; CDR3nt: TGTGCCAGCAGTGAAAGACAGGGGGATAATTCACCCCTCCACTTT; CDR3aa: CASSERQGDNSPLHF
j_gene: TRBJ1-3; d_gene: -; v_gene: TRBV5-5; len: 15; abundance: few; CDR3nt: TGTGCCAGCAGCTTTGCTAGGTCTAGTGGGGACACCATATATTTT; CDR3aa: CASSFARSSGDTIYF
j_gene: TRBJ1-2; d_gene: -; v_gene: TRBV5-1; len: 14; abundance: -; CDR3nt: TGCGCCAGCAGCTTGGACGCTCCTGCGGATGGCTACACCTTC; CDR3aa: CASSLDAPADGYTF
j_gene: TRBJ2-5; d_gene: TRBD2; v_gene: TRBV6-5; len: 15; abundance: few; CDR3nt: TGTGCCAGCAGTTACTCCGGGACTACCAAAGAGACCCAGTACTTC; CDR3aa: CASSYSGTTKETQYF
j_gene: TRBJ1-2; d_gene: TRBD1; v_gene: TRBV5-1; len: 13; abundance: -; CDR3nt: TGCGCCAGCAGCCTGACAGGGTCGGATGGCTACACCTTC; CDR3aa: CASSLTGSDGYTF
j_gene: TRBJ2-7; d_gene: TRBD2; v_gene: TRBV7-6; len: 15; abundance: -; CDR3nt: TGTGCCAGCAGCTCCGAAGCGGGAGCGGCCTACGAGCAGTACTTC; CDR3aa: CASSSEAGAAYEQYF
j_gene: TRBJ1-4; d_gene: -; v_gene: TRBV27; len: 14; abundance: -; CDR3nt: TGTGCCAGCAGACCCATCAGGGCTAATGAAAAACTGTTTTTT; CDR3aa: CASRPIRANEKLFF
j_gene: TRBJ2-1; d_gene: TRBD1; v_gene: TRBV12-5; len: 20; abundance: few; CDR3nt: TGTGCTAGTAGGACTGAGTCCAGGGGGATCCTATTAAGCTCCTACAATGAGCAGTTCTTC; CDR3aa: CASRTESRGILLSSYNEQFF
j_gene: TRBJ2-5; d_gene: -; v_gene: TRBV7-6; len: 14; abundance: -; CDR3nt: TGTGCCAGCAGCCCCCACCAGGGTCAAGAGACCCAGTACTTC; CDR3aa: CASSPHQGQETQYF
j_gene: TRBJ2-7; d_gene: -; v_gene: TRBV30; len: 13; abundance: -; CDR3nt: TGTGCCTGGAGTGTACAGGGATTGGACGAGCAGTACTTC; CDR3aa: CAWSVQGLDEQYF
j_gene: TRBJ1-1; d_gene: -; v_gene: TRBV7-2; len: 15; abundance: -; CDR3nt: TGTGCCAGCAGCTTAGCCGGACCCATGAACACTGAAGCTTTCTTT; CDR3aa: CASSLAGPMNTEAFF
j_gene: TRBJ2-1; d_gene: -; v_gene: TRBV11-1; len: 12; abundance: -; CDR3nt: TGTGCCACGGTCGGGATCTACAATGAGCAGTTCTTC; CDR3aa: CATVGIYNEQFF
j_gene: TRBJ2-3; d_gene: -; v_gene: TRBV3-1/TRBV3-2; len: 15; abundance: -; CDR3nt: TGTGCCAGCAGCCAAGATCTGTTTGGGGGAGATACGCAGTATTTT; CDR3aa: CASSQDLFGGDTQYF
j_gene: TRBJ2-3; d_gene: TRBD2; v_gene: TRBV19; len: 16; abundance: -; CDR3nt: TGTGCCAGTAGTCCAGCGCCTAGCGGGAGCATGAATACGCAGTATTTT; CDR3aa: CASSPAPSGSMNTQYF
j_gene: TRBJ2-1; d_gene: -; v_gene: TRBV7-3; len: 16; abundance: -; CDR3nt: TGTGCCAGCAGCCGGGGATCTAGCGCGAACTACAATGAGCAGTTCTTC; CDR3aa: CASSRGSSANYNEQFF
j_gene: TRBJ1-2; d_gene: -; v_gene: TRBV5-8; len: 13; abundance: few; CDR3nt: TGTGCCAGCAGTCGAGGGACAAACTATGGCTACACCTTC; CDR3aa: CASSRGTNYGYTF
j_gene: TRBJ2-4; d_gene: -; v_gene: TRBV6-5; len: 15; abundance: -; CDR3nt: TGTGCCAGCAGCAACAGGGAGTCGGGTCGGAACATTCAGTACTTC; CDR3aa: CASSNRESGRNIQYF
j_gene: TRBJ2-1; d_gene: -; v_gene: TRBV5-1; len: 15; abundance: few; CDR3nt: TGCGCCAGCAGCTTGGCGGGCGGGACGCTCAATGAGCAGTTCTTC; CDR3aa: CASSLAGGTLNEQFF
j_gene: TRBJ1-6; d_gene: -; v_gene: TRBV12-3/TRBV12-4; len: 13; abundance: few; CDR3nt: TGTGCCAGCAGTTTAGATCCGGAATCACCCCTCCACTTT; CDR3aa: CASSLDPESPLHF
j_gene: TRBJ2-3; d_gene: -; v_gene: TRBV29-1; len: 11; abundance: few; CDR3nt: TGCCCCGATCCCCTAGCAGATACGCAGTATTTT; CDR3aa: CPDPLADTQYF
j_gene: TRBJ2-7; d_gene: -; v_gene: TRBV10-3; len: 13; abundance: -; CDR3nt: TGTGCCATCAGTGATGGCAGGGACTACGAGCAGTACTTC; CDR3aa: CAISDGRDYEQYF
j_gene: TRBJ2-7; d_gene: TRBD1; v_gene: TRBV10-3; len: 18; abundance: -; CDR3nt: TGTGCCATCAGTGAGTCTACAACCTACAGGGGGTTAACCTACGAGCAGTACTTC; CDR3aa: CAISESTTYRGLTYEQYF
j_gene: TRBJ1-1; d_gene: -; v_gene: TRBV5-1; len: 16; abundance: -; CDR3nt: TGCGCCAGCAGCTTGGTGGCAGGGTACATGAACACTGAAGCTTTCTTT; CDR3aa: CASSLVAGYMNTEAFF
j_gene: TRBJ2-7; d_gene: -; v_gene: TRBV7-2; len: 14; abundance: -; CDR3nt: TGTGCCAGCAGCTTAGTCAGGGGAGACTACGAGCAGTACTTC; CDR3aa: CASSLVRGDYEQYF
j_gene: TRBJ2-7; d_gene: -; v_gene: TRBV19; len: 14; abundance: -; CDR3nt: TGTGCCAGTAGTATAGGCACAGCCAGCTACGAGCAGTACTTC; CDR3aa: CASSIGTASYEQYF